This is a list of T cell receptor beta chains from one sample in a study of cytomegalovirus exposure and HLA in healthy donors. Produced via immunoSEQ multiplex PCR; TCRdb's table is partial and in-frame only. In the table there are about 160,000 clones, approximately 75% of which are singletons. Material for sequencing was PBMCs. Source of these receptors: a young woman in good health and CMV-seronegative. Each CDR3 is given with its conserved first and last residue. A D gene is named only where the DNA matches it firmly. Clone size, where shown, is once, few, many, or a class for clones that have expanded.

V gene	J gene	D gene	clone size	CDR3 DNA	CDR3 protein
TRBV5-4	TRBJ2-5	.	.	TGTGCCAGCAGCTTGGGGCCCGTCCACCAAGAGACCCAGTACTTC	CASSLGPVHQETQYF
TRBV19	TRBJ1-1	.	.	TGTGCCAGTAGTATCTATTTACAGAGAACTGAAGCTTTCTTT	CASSIYLQRTEAFF
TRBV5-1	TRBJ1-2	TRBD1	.	TGCGCCAGCAGCTTGTCAACAGGGGGCGGTGGCTACACCTTC	CASSLSTGGGGYTF
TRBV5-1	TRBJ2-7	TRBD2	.	TGCGCCAGCAGCCTGGGACTAGCGGGGAACTACGAGCAGTACTTC	CASSLGLAGNYEQYF
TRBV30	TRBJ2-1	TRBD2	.	TGTGCCTGGACCCTAACGAACTACCCGGGACTAGTGGATGAGCAGTTCTTC	CAWTLTNYPGLVDEQFF
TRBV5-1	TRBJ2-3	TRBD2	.	TGCGCCAGCCGAGGGGATCTAGCGGGACCCACAGATACGCAGTATTTT	CASRGDLAGPTDTQYF
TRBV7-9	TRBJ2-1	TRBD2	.	TGTGCCAGCAGCCCAGCGGGACTAGGCAACAATGAGCAGTTCTTC	CASSPAGLGNNEQFF
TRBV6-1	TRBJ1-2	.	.	TGTGCCAGCAGTGAACCGGACAGAACTAACTATGGCTACACCTTC	CASSEPDRTNYGYTF
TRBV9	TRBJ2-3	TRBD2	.	TGTGCCAGCAGCCTAAGCGGGGGATTCACAGATACGCAGTATTTT	CASSLSGGFTDTQYF
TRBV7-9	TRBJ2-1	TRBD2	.	TGTGCCAGCAGCTCCCCCGGGACTAGCTACAATGAGCAGTTCTTC	CASSSPGTSYNEQFF
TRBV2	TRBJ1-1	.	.	TGTGCCAGCAGTGAAGCGCCGGGAACTGAAGCTTTCTTT	CASSEAPGTEAFF
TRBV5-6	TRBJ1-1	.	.	TGTGCCAGCAGCTTGTTTCCAGGGTCGAACACTGAAGCTTTCTTT	CASSLFPGSNTEAFF
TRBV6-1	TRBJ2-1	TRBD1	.	TGTGCCAGCAGTGAAGTTACGGGGACAGGCCAGTTCTTC	CASSEVTGTGQFF
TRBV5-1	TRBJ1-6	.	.	TGCGCCAGCAGCTACGAGGCAACCGTTTCACCCCTCCACTTT	CASSYEATVSPLHF
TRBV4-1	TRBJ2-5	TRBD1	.	TGCGCCAGCAGCCCCTTCCTCGGGACAGGGGAGGGGACCCAGTACTTC	CASSPFLGTGEGTQYF
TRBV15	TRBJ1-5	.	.	TGTGCCACCAGCAGAGATGGCAGAAACAATCAGCCCCAGCATTTT	CATSRDGRNNQPQHF
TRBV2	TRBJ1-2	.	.	TGTGCCAGCAGTGAACCAGGTGGCTATGGCTACACCTTC	CASSEPGGYGYTF
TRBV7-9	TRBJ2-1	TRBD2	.	TGTGCCAGCAGCTTAGCAGCGGGGGGCTACAATGAGCAGTTCTTC	CASSLAAGGYNEQFF
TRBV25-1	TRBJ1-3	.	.	TGTGCCAGCAGTAGTTCGACAGTGGGCTCTGGAAACACCATATATTTT	CASSSSTVGSGNTIYF
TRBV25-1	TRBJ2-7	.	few	TGTGCCAGCAGTGGACAGTACGAGCAGTACTTC	CASSGQYEQYF
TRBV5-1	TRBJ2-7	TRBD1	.	TGCGCCAGCAGGCCGGGACAGGGGGTTATAGGTGTTGGGATCCGCTACGAGCAGTACTTC	CASRPGQGVIGVGIRYEQYF
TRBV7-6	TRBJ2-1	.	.	TGTGCCAGCAGCCGATCCGCTACCCCATACAATGAGCAGTTCTTC	CASSRSATPYNEQFF
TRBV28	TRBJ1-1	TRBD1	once	TGTGCCAGCAGCTCCGGGACAGGGGCCTCCGGAGCTTTCTTT	CASSSGTGASGAFF
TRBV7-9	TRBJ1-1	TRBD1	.	TGTGCCAGCAGCACAACAGGGGGCACTGAAGCTTTCTTT	CASSTTGGTEAFF
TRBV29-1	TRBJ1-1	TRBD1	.	TGCAGCGTCGACAGGGGAGCGACTGAAGCTTTCTTT	CSVDRGATEAFF
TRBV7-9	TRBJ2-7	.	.	TGTGCCAGCAGCTTAGTTACAGGCCTCGAGCAGTACTTC	CASSLVTGLEQYF
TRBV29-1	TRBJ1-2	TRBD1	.	TGCAGCGGACGTCGACAGGGTTCTGATGGCTACACCTTC	CSGRRQGSDGYTF
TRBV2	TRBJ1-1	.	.	TGTGCCAGCAGTGAGACTGGCCAGGGGAACACTGAAGCTTTCTTT	CASSETGQGNTEAFF
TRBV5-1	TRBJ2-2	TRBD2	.	TGCGCCAGCAGCTTGTGGGGACTAGCGGGGGGCCTGAACACCGGGGAGCTGTTTTTT	CASSLWGLAGGLNTGELFF
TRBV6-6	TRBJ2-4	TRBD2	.	TGTGCCAGCAGCCCGATGACTAGCGGTGAAAACATTCAGTACTTC	CASSPMTSGENIQYF
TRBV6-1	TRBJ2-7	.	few	TGTGCCAGCAGTGAAGCAGTAAAGGGGAAGGGGGCCTACGAGCAGTACTTC	CASSEAVKGKGAYEQYF
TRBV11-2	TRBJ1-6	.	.	TGTGCCAGCAGCTTATTATTCAGGGGACGGGATTCACCCCTCCACTTT	CASSLLFRGRDSPLHF
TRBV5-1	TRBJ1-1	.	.	TGCGCCAGCAGCTTGATTAGTTTATATGAGACAGGTGGGAACACTGAAGCTTTCTTT	CASSLISLYETGGNTEAFF
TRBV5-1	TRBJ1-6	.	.	TGCGCCAGCAGCCATCGTACCTCGAGCGGGCGGAGTGATTCACCCCTCCACTTT	CASSHRTSSGRSDSPLHF
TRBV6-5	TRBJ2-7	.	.	TGTGCCAGCAGGCGGACTCTTCGCTCCTACGAGCAGTACTTC	CASRRTLRSYEQYF
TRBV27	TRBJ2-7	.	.	TGTGCCAGCAGTCGCCTTAGACAGGTACCTGGGGAGCAGTACTTC	CASSRLRQVPGEQYF
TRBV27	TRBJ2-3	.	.	TGTGCCAGCAGTCCCTTCTGGGCTAGCACAGATACGCAGTATTTT	CASSPFWASTDTQYF
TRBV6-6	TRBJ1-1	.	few	TGTGCCAGCACCGTGAGAGCCGAAGCTTTCTTT	CASTVRAEAFF
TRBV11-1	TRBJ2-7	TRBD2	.	TGTGCCAGCAGCTCGTTTAGCGGGGGATACGAGCAGTACTTC	CASSSFSGGYEQYF
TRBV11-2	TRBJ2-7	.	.	TGTGCCAGCAGCTTGTCGGTCTCCTACGAGCAGTACTTC	CASSLSVSYEQYF
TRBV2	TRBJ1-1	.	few	TGTGCCAGCAGTGCCGAGGCGTCTGAAGCTTTCTTT	CASSAEASEAFF
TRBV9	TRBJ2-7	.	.	TGTGCCAGCAGCACTTATCCGGGCGGGGCTAAGGACGAGCAGTACTTC	CASSTYPGGAKDEQYF
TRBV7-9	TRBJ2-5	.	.	TGTGCCAGCAGCTGGGGGCCATCACAAGAGACCCAGTACTTC	CASSWGPSQETQYF
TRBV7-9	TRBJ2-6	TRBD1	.	TGTTCCAGCAGCCCCATTGCCGGGACAGCGAACTCTGGGGCCAACGTCCTGACTTTC	CSSSPIAGTANSGANVLTF
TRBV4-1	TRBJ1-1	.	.	TGCGCCAGCAGCCCCGCGGGGGGTATGAACACTGAAGCTTTCTTT	CASSPAGGMNTEAFF
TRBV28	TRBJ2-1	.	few	TGTGCCAGCAGTCGGCGGACAATAGCAAGGGGCTCCTACAATGAGCAGTTCTTC	CASSRRTIARGSYNEQFF
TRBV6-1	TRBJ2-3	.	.	TGTGCCAGCAGTGCCTCGGGTGGCCTTGGAGGCACAGATACGCAGTATTTT	CASSASGGLGGTDTQYF
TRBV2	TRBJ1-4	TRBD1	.	TGTGCCAGCAGCACGGGACAGACAAATGAAAAACTGTTTTTT	CASSTGQTNEKLFF
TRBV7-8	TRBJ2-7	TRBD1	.	TGTGCCAGCACCCGGACAGGGGTAAACTACGAGCAGTACTTC	CASTRTGVNYEQYF
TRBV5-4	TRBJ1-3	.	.	TGTGCCAGCAGCTCGGGACTGTCGATCTCTGGAAACACCATATATTTT	CASSSGLSISGNTIYF
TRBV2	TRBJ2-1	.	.	TGTGCCAGCGGCGTGACGAGGGGGAATGAGCAGTTCTTC	CASGVTRGNEQFF